What follows are 13 T cell receptor beta chains derived from one specimen sequenced in a study of cytomegalovirus exposure and HLA in healthy donors. In the PCR, 60 Vbeta and 13 Jbeta primers were used. Here immunoSEQ multiplex PCR was the method, and the copy in TCRdb shows in-frame clones only, minus some. Among 150,000 to 200,000 clones listed, around 75% were seen once. Sequenced: PBMCs. Source of these receptors: a woman aged 45 to 65 in good health and CMV-seropositive.

This clone has only a few counts. Written as DNA, the CDR3 is TGTGCCACCAGCAGAGATACAGGGGGAACTAATGGCTACACCTTC. Its protein product is CATSRDTGGTNGYTF. V is TRBV15 and J is TRBJ1-2, with TRBD1 matching over 8 bases. The ends lost 0 bases at V and 6 bases at J; junction bases unmatched: 6. Germline-derived CDR1 and CDR2 are LNHNV and YYDKDF (reference sequence). The CDR3 runs to 15 residues.

The chain couples TRBV6-1 to TRBJ1-1, with 7 bases fitting TRBD1. This CDR3 spans 15 amino acids. Per the germline V gene, CDR1 is MNHNS and CDR2 is SASEGT. V was clipped by 5 bases and J by 8 bases; unmatched bases: 14. The CDR3 nucleotides read TGTGCCAGCAGTCTCCTAGGGGGCCACTCCTGCGAAGCTTTCTTT. Amino acids: CASSLLGGHSCEAFF.

The genes are TRBV5-4 and TRBJ1-2, with D maybe TRBD1 (5 bases). The CDR3 is 16 amino acids. Germline values: CDR1 SGHNT, CDR2 YYREEE (reference sequence). V gave up 4 bases and J gave up 0 bases, with 16 bases separating them. The CDR3 reads CASSTQQDKSNYGYTF. CDR3 DNA sequence: TGTGCCAGCAGCACTCAGCAGGACAAATCTAACTATGGCTACACCTTC.

On this clone itself: The sample has other DNA sequences that encode this CDR3 too. The chain recombines TRBV6-5 with TRBJ1-6; D ambiguous. CDR3 length: 12 residues. The V gene lost 3 bases and the J gene lost 9 bases, with 6 bases spanning the gap. Germline assignment: CDR1 MNHEY and CDR2 SVGAGI. The CDR3 loop is CASSYRGSPLHF. The DNA of the CDR3 is TGTGCCAGCAGTTATCGAGGTTCACCCCTCCACTTT.

Only one count was recorded for this clone. This chain connects TRBV4-1 to TRBJ2-5; D not certain. Trimming pared 1 base from V and 2 bases from J, leaving 5 bases between. Germline CDR1 MGHRA, CDR2 YSYEKL. The CDR3 is made up of 13 amino acids. The CDR3: CASSQVSQETQYF. DNA of the CDR3: TGCGCCAGCAGCCAAGTGTCTCAAGAGACCCAGTACTTC.

This clone came up a few times. The chain has TRBV2 and TRBJ2-1; the match to TRBD2 covers 7 bases. Germline V gene lookup returns CDR1 SNHLY and CDR2 FYNNEI. Germline trimming cut 4 bases from V and 16 bases from J; bases unmatched to any gene: 16. The CDR3 is 14 amino acids. CDR3 in amino acids: CASSASGSGTITFF. CDR3 in DNA: TGTGCCAGCAGTGCCTCTGGGTCAGGGACTATAACTTTCTTC.

The chain links TRBV23-1 to TRBJ1-5; TRBD1 matches at 7 bases. TRBV23-1 is treated as an ORF (open reading frame) with a function not yet certain. The length of the CDR3 is 15 residues. After removal of 7 bases from V and 6 bases from J, the junction contained 12 bases not matched to a gene. The CDR3 sequence: CASTPKGQVVQPQHF. In DNA, the CDR3 is TGCGCCAGCACCCCAAAAGGACAGGTTGTTCAGCCCCAGCATTTT.

The table lists this clone with a few counts. CDR3 residues: CTSSQATLGSWCQETQYF. The CDR3 DNA reads TGCACCAGCAGCCAAGCCACACTAGGGTCTTGGTGCCAAGAGACCCAGTACTTC. This chain connects TRBV1 to TRBJ2-5; the D call of TRBD2 is as the table states it, not checked on the DNA. TRBV1 is an annotated pseudogene. The CDR3 totals 18 residues.

This clone was recorded a few times. This chain links TRBV5-1 with TRBJ1-1; TRBD1 matches 7 bases. The germline V gene has CDR1 SGHRS and CDR2 YFSETQ. The CDR3 spans 15 residues. Trimming at V came to 0 bases and at J to 5 bases, leaving 7 bases not matched to a gene. CDR3 region: CASSLALQGRTEAFF. CDR3 DNA sequence: TGCGCCAGCAGCTTGGCCCTACAGGGGCGGACTGAAGCTTTCTTT.

This rearrangement joins TRBV4-1 to TRBJ1-4; possible D gene TRBD1, 6 bases. CDR3 length: 16 amino acids. The ends were cut back, 3 bases at V and 5 bases at J, with 16 bases in the middle. Germline lookup yields CDR1 MGHRA and CDR2 YSYEKL. Here the CDR3 DNA reads TGCGCCAGCAGCCAGGCTCCTGGACAGTCGAATGAAAAACTGTTTTTT. This gives the protein CASSQAPGQSNEKLFF.

Of note for this clone: One end of the junction fails to match germline, which may point to a read error. The rearrangement links TRBV10-3 to TRBJ2-1; D perhaps matches TRBD2 (7 bases). CDR1 and CDR2 (germline): ENHRY, SYGVKD. This CDR3 comprises 16 residues. The CDR3 bases are TGTGCCATCAGTGAGTCAACGGGGGGCTCCCACAATGAGCAGTTCTTC. This codes for CAISESTGGSHNEQFF.

As to this clone: This specimen includes other DNA sequences encoding the same CDR3. This chain connects TRBV5-4 to TRBJ2-1; D is possibly TRBD1 (5 bases). In germline, CDR1 is SGHNT, CDR2 YYREEE (reference sequence). This CDR3 comprises 13 residues. The germline V and J ends were trimmed by 6 bases and 8 bases, with 15 bases remaining between them. The CDR3 DNA is TGTGCCAGCAACCCCGGGCAGGGCGATGAGCAGTTCTTC. It yields the protein CASNPGQGDEQFF.

The CDR3 DNA is TGTGCCAGCAGCTTGGGGGACAGGGGGGAGACCCAGTACTTC. This codes for CASSLGDRGETQYF. The V gene is TRBV5-4, the J gene TRBJ2-5, with 11 bases aligning to TRBD1. The trim removed 0 bases at V and 5 bases at J, leaving 0 bases unmatched. The CDR3 extends over 14 amino acids. Germline CDR1 is SGHNT and CDR2 is YYREEE (reference sequence).